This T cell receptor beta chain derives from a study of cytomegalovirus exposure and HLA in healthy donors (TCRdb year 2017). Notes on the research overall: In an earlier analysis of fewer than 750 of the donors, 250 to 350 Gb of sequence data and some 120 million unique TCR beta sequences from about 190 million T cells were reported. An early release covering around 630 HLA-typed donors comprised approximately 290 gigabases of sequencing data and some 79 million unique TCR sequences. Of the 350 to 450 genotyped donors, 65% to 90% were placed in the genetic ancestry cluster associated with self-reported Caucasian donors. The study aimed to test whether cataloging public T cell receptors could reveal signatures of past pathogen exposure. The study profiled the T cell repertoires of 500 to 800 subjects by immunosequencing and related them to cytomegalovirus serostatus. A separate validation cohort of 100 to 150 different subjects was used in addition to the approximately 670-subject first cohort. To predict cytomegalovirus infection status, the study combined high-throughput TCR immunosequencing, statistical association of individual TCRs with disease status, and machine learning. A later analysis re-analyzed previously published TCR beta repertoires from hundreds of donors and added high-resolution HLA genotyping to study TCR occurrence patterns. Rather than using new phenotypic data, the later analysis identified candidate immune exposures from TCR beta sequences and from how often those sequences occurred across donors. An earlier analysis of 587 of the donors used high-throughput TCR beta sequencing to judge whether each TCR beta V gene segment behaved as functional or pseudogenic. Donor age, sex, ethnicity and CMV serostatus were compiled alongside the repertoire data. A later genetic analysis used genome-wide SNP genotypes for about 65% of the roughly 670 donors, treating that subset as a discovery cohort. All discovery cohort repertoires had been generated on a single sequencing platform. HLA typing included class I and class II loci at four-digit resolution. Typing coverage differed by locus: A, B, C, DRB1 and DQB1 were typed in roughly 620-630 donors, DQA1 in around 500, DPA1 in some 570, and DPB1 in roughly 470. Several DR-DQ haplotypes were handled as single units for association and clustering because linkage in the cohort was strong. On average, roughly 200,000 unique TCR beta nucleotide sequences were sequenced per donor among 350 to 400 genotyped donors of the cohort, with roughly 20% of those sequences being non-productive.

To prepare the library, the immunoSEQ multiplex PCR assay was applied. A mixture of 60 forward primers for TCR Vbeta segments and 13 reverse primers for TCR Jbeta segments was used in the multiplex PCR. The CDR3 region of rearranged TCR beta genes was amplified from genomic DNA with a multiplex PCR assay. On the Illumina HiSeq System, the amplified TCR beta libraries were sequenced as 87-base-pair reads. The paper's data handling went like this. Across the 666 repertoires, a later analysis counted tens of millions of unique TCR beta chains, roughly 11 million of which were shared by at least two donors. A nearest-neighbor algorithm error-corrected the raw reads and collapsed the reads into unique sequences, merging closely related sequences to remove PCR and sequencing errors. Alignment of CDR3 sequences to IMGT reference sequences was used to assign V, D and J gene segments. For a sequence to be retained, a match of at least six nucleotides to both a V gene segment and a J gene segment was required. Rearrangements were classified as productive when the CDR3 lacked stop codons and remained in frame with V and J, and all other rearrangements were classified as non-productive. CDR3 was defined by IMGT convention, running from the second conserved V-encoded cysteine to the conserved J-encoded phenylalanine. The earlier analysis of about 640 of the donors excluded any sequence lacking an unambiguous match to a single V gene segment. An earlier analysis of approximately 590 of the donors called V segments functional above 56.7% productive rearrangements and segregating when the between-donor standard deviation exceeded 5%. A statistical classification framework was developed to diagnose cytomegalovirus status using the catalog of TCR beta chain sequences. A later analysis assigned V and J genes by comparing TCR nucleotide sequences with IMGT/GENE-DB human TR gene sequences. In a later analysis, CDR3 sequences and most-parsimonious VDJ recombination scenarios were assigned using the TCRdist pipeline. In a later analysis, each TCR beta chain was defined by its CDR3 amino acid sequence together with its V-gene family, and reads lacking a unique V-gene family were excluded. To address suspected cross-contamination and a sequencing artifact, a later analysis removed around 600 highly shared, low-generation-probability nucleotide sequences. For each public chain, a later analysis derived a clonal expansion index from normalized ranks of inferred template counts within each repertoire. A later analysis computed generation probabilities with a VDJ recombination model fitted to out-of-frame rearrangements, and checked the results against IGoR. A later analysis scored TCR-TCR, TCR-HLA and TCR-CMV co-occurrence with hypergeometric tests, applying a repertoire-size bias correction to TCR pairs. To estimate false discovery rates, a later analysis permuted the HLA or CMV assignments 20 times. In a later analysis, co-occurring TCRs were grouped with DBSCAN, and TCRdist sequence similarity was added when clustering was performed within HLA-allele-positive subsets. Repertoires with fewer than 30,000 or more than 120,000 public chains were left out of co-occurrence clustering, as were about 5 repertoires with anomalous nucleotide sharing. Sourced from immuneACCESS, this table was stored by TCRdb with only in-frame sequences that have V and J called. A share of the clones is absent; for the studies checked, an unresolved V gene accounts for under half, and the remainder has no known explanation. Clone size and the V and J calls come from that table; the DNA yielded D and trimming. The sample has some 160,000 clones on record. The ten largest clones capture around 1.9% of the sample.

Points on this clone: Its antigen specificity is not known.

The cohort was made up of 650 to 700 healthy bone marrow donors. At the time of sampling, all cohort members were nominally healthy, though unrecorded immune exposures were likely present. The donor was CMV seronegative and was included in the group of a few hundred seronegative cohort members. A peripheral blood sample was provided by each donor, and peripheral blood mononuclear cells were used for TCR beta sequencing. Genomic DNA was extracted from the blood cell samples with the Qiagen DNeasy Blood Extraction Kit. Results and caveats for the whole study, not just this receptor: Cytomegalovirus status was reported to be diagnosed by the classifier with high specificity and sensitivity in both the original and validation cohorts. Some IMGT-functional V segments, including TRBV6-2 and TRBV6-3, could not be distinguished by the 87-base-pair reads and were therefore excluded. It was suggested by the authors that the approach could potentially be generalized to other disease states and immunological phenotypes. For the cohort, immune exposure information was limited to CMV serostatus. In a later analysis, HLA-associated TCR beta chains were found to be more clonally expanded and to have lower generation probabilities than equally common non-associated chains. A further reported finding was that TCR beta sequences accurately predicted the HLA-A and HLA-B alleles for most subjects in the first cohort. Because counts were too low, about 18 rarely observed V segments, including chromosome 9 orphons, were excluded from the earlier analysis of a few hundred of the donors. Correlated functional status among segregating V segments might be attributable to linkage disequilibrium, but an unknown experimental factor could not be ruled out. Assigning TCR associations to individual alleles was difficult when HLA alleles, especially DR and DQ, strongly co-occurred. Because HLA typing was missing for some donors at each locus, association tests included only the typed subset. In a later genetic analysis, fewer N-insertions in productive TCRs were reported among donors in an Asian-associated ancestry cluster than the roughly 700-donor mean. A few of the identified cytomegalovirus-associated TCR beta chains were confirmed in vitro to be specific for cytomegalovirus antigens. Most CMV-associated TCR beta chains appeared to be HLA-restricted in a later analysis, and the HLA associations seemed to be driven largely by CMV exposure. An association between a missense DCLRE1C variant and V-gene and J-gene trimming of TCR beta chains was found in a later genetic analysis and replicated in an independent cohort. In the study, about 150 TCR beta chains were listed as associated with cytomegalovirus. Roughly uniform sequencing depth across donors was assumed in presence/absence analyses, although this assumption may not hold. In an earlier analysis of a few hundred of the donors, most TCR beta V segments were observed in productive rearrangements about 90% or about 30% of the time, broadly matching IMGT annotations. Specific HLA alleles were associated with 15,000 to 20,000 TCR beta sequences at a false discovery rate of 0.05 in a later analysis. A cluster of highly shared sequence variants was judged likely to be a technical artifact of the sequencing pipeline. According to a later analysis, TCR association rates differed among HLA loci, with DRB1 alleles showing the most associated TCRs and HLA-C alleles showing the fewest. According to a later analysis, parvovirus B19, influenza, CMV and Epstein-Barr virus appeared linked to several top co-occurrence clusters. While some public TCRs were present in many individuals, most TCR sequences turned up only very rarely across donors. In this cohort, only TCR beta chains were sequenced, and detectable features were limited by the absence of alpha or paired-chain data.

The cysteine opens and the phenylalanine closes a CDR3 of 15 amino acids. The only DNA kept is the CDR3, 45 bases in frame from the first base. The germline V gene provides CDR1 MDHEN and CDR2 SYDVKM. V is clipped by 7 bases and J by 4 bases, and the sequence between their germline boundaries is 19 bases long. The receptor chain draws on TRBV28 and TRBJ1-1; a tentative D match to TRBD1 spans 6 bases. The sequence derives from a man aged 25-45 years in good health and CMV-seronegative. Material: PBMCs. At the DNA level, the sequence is TGTGCCAGCACCGAAGGTCTGGGGGCGAGCACTGAAGCTTTCTTT. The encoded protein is CASTEGLGASTEAFF.